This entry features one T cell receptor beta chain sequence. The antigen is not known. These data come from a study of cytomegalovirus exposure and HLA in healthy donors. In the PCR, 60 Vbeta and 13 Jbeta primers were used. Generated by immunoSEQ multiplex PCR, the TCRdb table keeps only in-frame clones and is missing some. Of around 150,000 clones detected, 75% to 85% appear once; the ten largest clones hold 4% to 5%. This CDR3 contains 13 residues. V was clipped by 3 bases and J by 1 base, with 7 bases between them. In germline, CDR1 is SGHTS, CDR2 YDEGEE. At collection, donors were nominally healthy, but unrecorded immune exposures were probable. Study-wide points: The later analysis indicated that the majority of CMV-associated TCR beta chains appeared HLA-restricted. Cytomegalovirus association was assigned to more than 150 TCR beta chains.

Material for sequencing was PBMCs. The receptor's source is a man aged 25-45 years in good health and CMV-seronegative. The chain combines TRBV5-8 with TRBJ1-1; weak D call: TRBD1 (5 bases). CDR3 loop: CASSYTGNTEAFF. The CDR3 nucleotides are TGTGCCAGCAGCTACACAGGGAACACTGAAGCTTTCTTT.